This T cell receptor beta chain originates from a study of control samples from healthy donors and cancer patients. To note about this clone: The sample has other DNA sequences that encode this CDR3 too.

The germline V gene encodes CDR1 KGHDR and CDR2 SFDVKD. V dropped 4 bases and J dropped 2 bases, with 13 bases sitting between them. The CDR3 length is 15 residues. Profiled with immunoSEQ multiplex PCR; TCRdb holds only in-frame clones, not every one. The table includes about 86,000 clones, roughly nine tenths detected once. The rearrangement uses TRBV24-1 and TRBJ2-5; a possible D gene is TRBD1 (6 bases). The sequencing sample was made of PBMCs. The receptor was derived from a woman aged 50 to 60 with colorectal cancer. The CDR3, as DNA: TGTGCCACCAGTGACCCGAGGGGGTCGCAAGAGACCCAGTACTTC. The encoded protein is CATSDPRGSQETQYF.